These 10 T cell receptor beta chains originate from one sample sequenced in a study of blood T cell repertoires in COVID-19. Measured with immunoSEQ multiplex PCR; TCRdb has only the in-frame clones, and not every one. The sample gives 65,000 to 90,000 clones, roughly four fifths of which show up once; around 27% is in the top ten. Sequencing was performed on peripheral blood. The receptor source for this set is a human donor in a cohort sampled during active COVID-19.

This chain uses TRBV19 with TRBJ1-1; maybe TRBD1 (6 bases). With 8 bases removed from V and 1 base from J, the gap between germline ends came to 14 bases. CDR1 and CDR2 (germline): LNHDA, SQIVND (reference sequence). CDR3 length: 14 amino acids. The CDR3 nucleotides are TGTGCCAGTCGACTACAGGGACAGAACACTGAAGCTTTCTTT. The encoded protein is CASRLQGQNTEAFF.

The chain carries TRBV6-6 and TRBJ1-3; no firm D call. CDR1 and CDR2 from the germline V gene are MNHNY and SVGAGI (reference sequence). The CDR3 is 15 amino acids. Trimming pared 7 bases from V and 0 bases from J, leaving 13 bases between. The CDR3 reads CASTLSHRSGNTIYF. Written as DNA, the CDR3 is TGTGCCAGCACTCTCTCACACCGCTCTGGAAACACCATATATTTT.

This CDR3 reads CASSVQDRAETQYF. CDR3 bases: TGTGCCAGCAGCGTCCAAGACAGGGCAGAGACCCAGTACTTC. The chain is built from TRBV9 and TRBJ2-5; TRBD1 matches at 7 bases. Germline V gives CDR1 SGDLS, CDR2 YYNGEE. The CDR3 covers 14 residues. V trimming: 2 bases; J trimming: 4 bases; junction bases outside the gene matches: 5.

The CDR3 nucleotides are TGCGCCAGCAGCTTGATGGTGCAGGGTGGAGGAAACACCATATATTTT. Encoded protein: CASSLMVQGGGNTIYF. This chain joins TRBV5-1 and TRBJ1-3; D is perhaps TRBD1 (5 bases). Trimming removed 1 base from V and 4 bases from J, with 15 bases in between. The CDR3 is 16 amino acids. Germline V CDR1 and CDR2: SGHRS, YFSETQ.

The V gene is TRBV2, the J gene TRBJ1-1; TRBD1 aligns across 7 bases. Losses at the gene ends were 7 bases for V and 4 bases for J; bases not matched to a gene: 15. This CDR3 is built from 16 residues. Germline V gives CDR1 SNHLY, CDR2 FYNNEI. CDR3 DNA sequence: TGTGCCAGCACTATAGACAGGGAGGTCGGGAGCACTGAAGCTTTCTTT. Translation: CASTIDREVGSTEAFF. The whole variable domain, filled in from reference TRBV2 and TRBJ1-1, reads EPEVTQTPSHQVTQMGQEVILRCVPISNHLYFYWYRQILGQKVEFLVSFYNNEISEKSEIFDDQFSVERPDGSNFTLKIRSTKLEDSAMYFCASTIDREVGSTEAFFGQGTRLTVV.

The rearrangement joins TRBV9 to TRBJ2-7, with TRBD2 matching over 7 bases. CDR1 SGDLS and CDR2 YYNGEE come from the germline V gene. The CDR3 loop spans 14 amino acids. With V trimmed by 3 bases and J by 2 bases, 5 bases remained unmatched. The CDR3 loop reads CASSGPGGPYEQYF. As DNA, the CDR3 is TGTGCCAGCAGCGGACCGGGAGGCCCCTACGAGCAGTACTTC.

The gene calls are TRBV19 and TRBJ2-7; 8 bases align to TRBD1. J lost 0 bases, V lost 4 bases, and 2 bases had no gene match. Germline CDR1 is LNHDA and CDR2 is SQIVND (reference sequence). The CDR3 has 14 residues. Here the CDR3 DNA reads TGTGCCAGTAGTAGCGGGACAGGCTCCTACGAGCAGTACTTC. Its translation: CASSSGTGSYEQYF.

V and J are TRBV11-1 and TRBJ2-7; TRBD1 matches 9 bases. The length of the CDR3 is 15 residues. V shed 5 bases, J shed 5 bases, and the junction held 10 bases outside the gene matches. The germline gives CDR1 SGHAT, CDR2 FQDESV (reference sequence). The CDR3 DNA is TGTGCCAGCAGCCTATTTCGGACAGGGGTCAACGAGCAGTACTTC. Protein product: CASSLFRTGVNEQYF.

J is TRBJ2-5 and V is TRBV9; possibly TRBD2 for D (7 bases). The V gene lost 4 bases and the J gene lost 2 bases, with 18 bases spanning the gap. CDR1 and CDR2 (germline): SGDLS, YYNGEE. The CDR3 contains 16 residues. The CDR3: CASSPSPRGGQETQYF. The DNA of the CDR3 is TGTGCCAGCAGCCCGTCCCCCAGGGGAGGGCAAGAGACCCAGTACTTC.

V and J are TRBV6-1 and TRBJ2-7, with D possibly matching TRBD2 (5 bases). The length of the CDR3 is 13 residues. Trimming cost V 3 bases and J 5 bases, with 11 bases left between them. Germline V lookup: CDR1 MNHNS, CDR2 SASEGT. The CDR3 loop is CASSELRRDEQYF. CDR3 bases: TGTGCCAGCAGTGAGCTCAGGCGGGACGAGCAGTACTTC.